This T cell receptor (beta chain) derives from a study of cytomegalovirus exposure and HLA in healthy donors. Germline CDR1 SGDLS, CDR2 YYNGEE. The CDR3 is 17 amino acids. The J segment lost 0 bases and the V segment lost 1 base, leaving 7 bases of the junction unmatched. Study-wide findings and caveats: Clonal expansion, a later analysis showed, was greater in HLA-associated TCR beta chains than in equally common others. For presence/absence analyses, sequencing depth was assumed to be roughly uniform across donors.

The PCR used 60 Vbeta and 13 Jbeta primers. The method was immunoSEQ multiplex PCR; TCRdb's version includes in-frame clones alone and lacks a portion of them. The table includes about 110,000 clones, around three quarters detected once. Note on this clone: What it binds is not known.

The sample was PBMCs. V gene TRBV9 combines with J gene TRBJ2-1; 7 bases are shared with TRBD2. The sequence was obtained from a male donor in good health and CMV-seronegative. In DNA, the CDR3 is TGTGCCAGCAGCGTAAGTTCTAGCGGACACTCCTACAATGAGCAGTTCTTC. Residues: CASSVSSSGHSYNEQFF.